This is a list of T cell receptor beta chains from one sample in a study of tumor-infiltrating lymphocytes in primary liver carcinoma. TCRdb recomputed calls from the multiplex PCR reads with MiXCR, one row per CDR3 protein. The table lists 40,000 or so distinct CDR3 sequences, more than 70% of them singletons. The material sequenced was tumor-adjacent normal liver tissue. The receptors derive from a woman aged 30 to 39 with primary liver carcinoma and hepatitis B virus infection. CDR3s include the opening cysteine and the closing phenylalanine or tryptophan. Fields, in order: J gene, V gene, clone size, D gene, CDR3 length, CDR3 DNA, CDR3 protein. The D gene is left open where the match is weak. Part of the rows lack a size; the others show once, few, many or a class for expanded clones.

j_call: TRBJ2-7; v_call: TRBV15; clone_size: once; d_call: TRBD1; cdr3_length: 15; cdr3_nt: TGTGCCACCAGAGATGAGACAGGGGGAGCCTACGAGCAGTACTTC; cdr3_aa: CATRDETGGAYEQYF
j_call: TRBJ2-1; v_call: TRBV4-2; clone_size: .; d_call: TRBD2; cdr3_length: 19; cdr3_nt: TGTGCCAGTAGCCAAGATCGGTCTAGGACTAGCGAGATATACAATGAGCAGTTCTTC; cdr3_aa: CASSQDRSRTSEIYNEQFF
j_call: TRBJ2-2; v_call: TRBV5-6; clone_size: .; d_call: .; cdr3_length: 14; cdr3_nt: TGTACCAGCAGCTTGCACAGAGTCACCGGGGAGCTGTTTTTT; cdr3_aa: CTSSLHRVTGELFF
j_call: TRBJ2-1; v_call: TRBV29-1; clone_size: .; d_call: TRBD2; cdr3_length: 13; cdr3_nt: TGCAGCGTTTCTAGCGGGATGCACAATAAGCAGTTCTTC; cdr3_aa: CSVSSGMHNKQFF
j_call: TRBJ2-7; v_call: TRBV6-1; clone_size: .; d_call: .; cdr3_length: 15; cdr3_nt: TGTGCCAGCAGGCAAATAGGGGGGTGGAGCTACGAGCAGTACTTC; cdr3_aa: CASRQIGGWSYEQYF
j_call: TRBJ2-7; v_call: TRBV29-1; clone_size: once; d_call: .; cdr3_length: 13; cdr3_nt: TGCAGCGCTGAAGGCAGTAGCTCCTACGAGCAATACTTC; cdr3_aa: CSAEGSSSYEQYF
j_call: TRBJ2-2; v_call: TRBV12-3/TRBV12-4; clone_size: .; d_call: .; cdr3_length: 13; cdr3_nt: TGTGCAAGCAGCCCTACCTACACCAGGGAGCTGTTTTTT; cdr3_aa: CASSPTYTRELFF
j_call: TRBJ2-1; v_call: TRBV5-1; clone_size: .; d_call: TRBD1; cdr3_length: 15; cdr3_nt: TGCACCAGCAGCTGGGGGACAGGGGGACACAATAAGCAGTTCTTC; cdr3_aa: CTSSWGTGGHNKQFF
j_call: TRBJ2-1; v_call: TRBV6-5; clone_size: .; d_call: .; cdr3_length: 15; cdr3_nt: TGTGCCAGCAGCAGGGACTGGAGCTCCTACAATGAGCGGTTCTTC; cdr3_aa: CASSRDWSSYNERFF
j_call: TRBJ2-6; v_call: TRBV7-9; clone_size: many; d_call: .; cdr3_length: 13; cdr3_nt: TGTGCCACCAGGGCTTCTGGGGCCAACGTCCTGACTTTC; cdr3_aa: CATRASGANVLTF
j_call: TRBJ1-5; v_call: TRBV7-8; clone_size: many; d_call: .; cdr3_length: 15; cdr3_nt: TGTGCCAGCAGCTTAACGGGAGGAGAGTATCAGCCCCAGCATTTT; cdr3_aa: CASSLTGGEYQPQHF
j_call: TRBJ2-1; v_call: TRBV10-3; clone_size: .; d_call: TRBD2; cdr3_length: 16; cdr3_nt: TGTGCCATCAGTGAGCCGATGGCGGGAGACTACAATGAGCAGATCTTC; cdr3_aa: CAISEPMAGDYNEQIF
j_call: TRBJ2-1; v_call: TRBV5-6; clone_size: many; d_call: TRBD1; cdr3_length: 18; cdr3_nt: TGTGCCAGCAGCAAGCGCTATTACCGGGACAGCTCCTACAATGAGCAGTTCTTC; cdr3_aa: CASSKRYYRDSSYNEQFF
j_call: TRBJ2-3; v_call: TRBV12-3/TRBV12-4; clone_size: .; d_call: TRBD1; cdr3_length: 13; cdr3_nt: TGTGGCAGTGGGACAGCCTACACAGATACGCAGTATTTT; cdr3_aa: CGSGTAYTDTQYF
j_call: TRBJ2-3; v_call: TRBV12-3/TRBV12-4; clone_size: .; d_call: TRBD1; cdr3_length: 13; cdr3_nt: TGTGCCAGCGGGACAGCCTACACCTATACGCAGTATTTT; cdr3_aa: CASGTAYTYTQYF
j_call: TRBJ2-7; v_call: TRBV6-2/TRBV6-3; clone_size: once; d_call: .; cdr3_length: 13; cdr3_nt: TGTGCCAGCCAGTGGTTGTCCCACTACGAGCACTACTTT; cdr3_aa: CASQWLSHYEHYF
j_call: TRBJ2-7; v_call: TRBV6-6; clone_size: once; d_call: .; cdr3_length: 10; cdr3_nt: TGTGCCAGCGGCCGGGGCAGGGCCGACTTC; cdr3_aa: CASGRGRADF
j_call: TRBJ2-7; v_call: TRBV19; clone_size: many; d_call: .; cdr3_length: 15; cdr3_nt: TGTGCCAGTAGGGCCTCCGGGATTCAATCCTACGAGCAGTACTTC; cdr3_aa: CASRASGIQSYEQYF
j_call: TRBJ2-1; v_call: TRBV29-1; clone_size: .; d_call: .; cdr3_length: 13; cdr3_nt: TGCAGCGTTGAGGGATTTAGTGGCAATGTACAGTTCTTC; cdr3_aa: CSVEGFSGNVQFF
j_call: TRBJ2-7; v_call: TRBV20-1; clone_size: .; d_call: .; cdr3_length: 10; cdr3_nt: TGCAGTGCTGTGCTTCGCGAGCAGTACTTC; cdr3_aa: CSAVLREQYF
j_call: TRBJ2-2; v_call: TRBV13; clone_size: .; d_call: TRBD2; cdr3_length: 17; cdr3_nt: TGTGCCAGCAGCCGGACGCGCGGGAGGTGGAACACTGGGGAGCTGTTTTTT; cdr3_aa: CASSRTRGRWNTGELFF
j_call: TRBJ2-1; v_call: TRBV14; clone_size: many; d_call: .; cdr3_length: 11; cdr3_nt: TGTGCCAGCAGCCTCAACAATGAGCAGTTCTTC; cdr3_aa: CASSLNNEQFF
j_call: TRBJ1-1; v_call: TRBV10-2; clone_size: .; d_call: TRBD1; cdr3_length: 15; cdr3_nt: TGCGCCAGCAGTAAGTCCCACAGGGGAAACACTGAGGCTTTCTTT; cdr3_aa: CASSKSHRGNTEAFF
j_call: TRBJ2-6; v_call: TRBV4-2; clone_size: .; d_call: .; cdr3_length: 16; cdr3_nt: TGTGCCAACAGCCAGGAGAGGGGAGCTGGGGCCAACGTCCTGACTTTC; cdr3_aa: CANSQERGAGANVLTF
j_call: TRBJ1-1; v_call: TRBV28; clone_size: .; d_call: .; cdr3_length: 15; cdr3_nt: TGTGCCAGCAGTGTCGCAGGTCCTATGAACACTGAAACTTTCTTT; cdr3_aa: CASSVAGPMNTETFF
j_call: TRBJ2-5; v_call: TRBV11-2; clone_size: once; d_call: TRBD1; cdr3_length: 16; cdr3_nt: TGTGCCAGCAACACAAGAACAGGGGTCACGAAAGAGACCCAGTACTTC; cdr3_aa: CASNTRTGVTKETQYF
j_call: TRBJ2-1; v_call: TRBV5-4; clone_size: .; d_call: .; cdr3_length: 15; cdr3_nt: TGTGCCAGCAGCTCAAGACTAGTGGTCCATTTTGAGCAGTTCTTC; cdr3_aa: CASSSRLVVHFEQFF
j_call: TRBJ2-2; v_call: TRBV5-6; clone_size: .; d_call: .; cdr3_length: 15; cdr3_nt: TGTGCCAGCAGCTTGGCACCCACTGTCACCGAGGAGCTGTTTTTT; cdr3_aa: CASSLAPTVTEELFF
j_call: TRBJ2-7; v_call: TRBV6-2/TRBV6-3; clone_size: many; d_call: .; cdr3_length: 14; cdr3_nt: TGTGCCAGCAGCGACGAGACGGCAACCTACGAGCAGTACTTC; cdr3_aa: CASSDETATYEQYF
j_call: TRBJ2-3; v_call: TRBV4-3; clone_size: .; d_call: .; cdr3_length: 18; cdr3_nt: TGCCCCAGCAGCCAGTCTGTCTGGCTGGGTGATCCCGATGATAGGCAGTATTTT; cdr3_aa: CPSSQSVWLGDPDDRQYF
j_call: TRBJ2-4; v_call: TRBV29-1; clone_size: .; d_call: .; cdr3_length: 12; cdr3_nt: TGCAGTGTTAATTTCCTGGGGAACATTCAGTACTTC; cdr3_aa: CSVNFLGNIQYF
j_call: TRBJ1-5; v_call: TRBV30; clone_size: few; d_call: .; cdr3_length: 16; cdr3_nt: TGTGCCTGGAGCGAAGAACGCCGGGGGGGGAATCAGCCCCAGCATTTC; cdr3_aa: CAWSEERRGGNQPQHF
j_call: TRBJ2-3; v_call: TRBV19; clone_size: .; d_call: .; cdr3_length: 14; cdr3_nt: TGTGCCAGTAGTATCGTCGGCAGCACAGATACGCAGTATTTT; cdr3_aa: CASSIVGSTDTQYF
j_call: TRBJ2-7; v_call: TRBV28; clone_size: many; d_call: .; cdr3_length: 14; cdr3_nt: TGTGCCAGCAGTTTAATGGAGGGGTCCGCCGAGCAGTACTTC; cdr3_aa: CASSLMEGSAEQYF
j_call: TRBJ2-7; v_call: TRBV4-3; clone_size: .; d_call: TRBD1; cdr3_length: 17; cdr3_nt: TGCGCCAGTAGCCAAGAGTTTTCTATGACAGGGGACTACGAGCAGTACTTC; cdr3_aa: CASSQEFSMTGDYEQYF
j_call: TRBJ1-4; v_call: TRBV14; clone_size: .; d_call: .; cdr3_length: 14; cdr3_nt: TGTGCCAGTAGCCGAAGACGGAATAATGAAAAACTGCTTTTT; cdr3_aa: CASSRRRNNEKLLF
j_call: TRBJ1-1; v_call: TRBV19; clone_size: many; d_call: .; cdr3_length: 12; cdr3_nt: TGTGCCAGCCTCCGACGGGACACTGAAGCTTTCTTT; cdr3_aa: CASLRRDTEAFF
j_call: TRBJ2-7; v_call: TRBV11-2; clone_size: .; d_call: TRBD2; cdr3_length: 14; cdr3_nt: TGTGCCAGCAGCCCTATAGCGGGGGTGAGAGAGCGGTACTTC; cdr3_aa: CASSPIAGVRERYF
j_call: TRBJ1-1; v_call: TRBV5-6; clone_size: many; d_call: .; cdr3_length: 15; cdr3_nt: TGTGCCAGCAGCTTGAACATCGGGGCGCTAACTGAAGCTTTCTTT; cdr3_aa: CASSLNIGALTEAFF
j_call: TRBJ2-7; v_call: TRBV6-2/TRBV6-3; clone_size: .; d_call: .; cdr3_length: 16; cdr3_nt: TGTGCCAGCAGTTACTCGAAGGTAGCAGGGCACTGCGAGCAGTTATTC; cdr3_aa: CASSYSKVAGHCEQLF
j_call: TRBJ1-2; v_call: TRBV7-9; clone_size: many; d_call: .; cdr3_length: 15; cdr3_nt: TGTGCCAGCAGCCCCAGCGGGGACCGCATAATTGGCTACACCTTC; cdr3_aa: CASSPSGDRIIGYTF
j_call: TRBJ2-5; v_call: TRBV28; clone_size: many; d_call: .; cdr3_length: 12; cdr3_nt: TGTGCCAGCAGTCCCCATGGGGTGACCCAGTACTTC; cdr3_aa: CASSPHGVTQYF
j_call: TRBJ1-4; v_call: TRBV11-2; clone_size: .; d_call: .; cdr3_length: 12; cdr3_nt: TGTGGCAGTAGCCCCTGGGGGGGAAAACTTTTTTTT; cdr3_aa: CGSSPWGGKLFF
j_call: TRBJ1-1; v_call: TRBV6-5; clone_size: .; d_call: .; cdr3_length: 16; cdr3_nt: TGTGCCAGCAGCAAACATACGGGAGCGGGGAACACTGAAGCTTTCTTT; cdr3_aa: CASSKHTGAGNTEAFF
j_call: TRBJ1-4; v_call: TRBV7-9; clone_size: many; d_call: .; cdr3_length: 16; cdr3_nt: TGTGCCAGCAGCTTAGAGGTCGGGACAACTAATGAAAAACTGTTTTTT; cdr3_aa: CASSLEVGTTNEKLFF
j_call: TRBJ2-5; v_call: TRBV29-1; clone_size: once; d_call: .; cdr3_length: 16; cdr3_nt: TGCATCGTTGAAACTTCCCGGTTAGGGGTCCAAGAGACCCAGTACTTC; cdr3_aa: CIVETSRLGVQETQYF
j_call: TRBJ2-3; v_call: TRBV6-4; clone_size: .; d_call: TRBD2; cdr3_length: 14; cdr3_nt: TGTGCCAGCAGGGGGGGGGGAAGCACAGATACGCAGTATTTT; cdr3_aa: CASRGGGSTDTQYF
j_call: TRBJ1-4; v_call: TRBV11-2; clone_size: .; d_call: .; cdr3_length: 12; cdr3_nt: TGTGCCTGCAGCCCCTGGGGGGGGAAACTATTTTTT; cdr3_aa: CACSPWGGKLFF
j_call: TRBJ2-6; v_call: TRBV29-1; clone_size: .; d_call: .; cdr3_length: 18; cdr3_nt: TGCAGCATGCAAAGGCGGCCTGGCGGGACTTTCGAGGCCAACGTCCTGACTTTC; cdr3_aa: CSMQRRPGGTFEANVLTF
j_call: TRBJ2-7; v_call: TRBV4-3; clone_size: .; d_call: .; cdr3_length: 15; cdr3_nt: TGCGCCAGTAGCCAAGTTTGGACAGACCTACGCGAGCGGTACTTC; cdr3_aa: CASSQVWTDLRERYF
j_call: TRBJ1-1; v_call: TRBV5-5; clone_size: .; d_call: .; cdr3_length: 14; cdr3_nt: TGTGCCAGCAGCTTGTGGACATGGGGCACTGAAGCTTCCTTT; cdr3_aa: CASSLWTWGTEASF